This T cell receptor (beta chain) was profiled in a study of metastatic and nonmetastatic thyroid tumors. Overall study: Repertoires of blood and of tissue (tumor or nodule) from malignant and benign thyroid patients were compared.

Germline V gene lookup returns CDR1 SGHKS and CDR2 YYEKEE (reference sequence). V dropped 2 bases and J dropped 9 bases, with 21 bases sitting between them. The CDR3 has 15 residues. Many counts were recorded for this clone. Its antigen remains unknown. This sample includes further DNA sequences coding for the same CDR3. Until they underwent thyroid surgery, no patient had received any treatment. Per the original data handling: Differences in CDR3 between clinicopathological groups were drawn on to build a classifier intended to discriminate distant-metastatic papillary thyroid cancer patients. With MiXCR, TCRdb called clones anew from the PCR reads. It is TCRdb's table, rather than the study itself, that gives the V and J calls and clone size. This table has some 34,000 clones, around 20% appearing once. Study observations and caveats: In both blood and tumor samples, TCR beta diversity was reported significantly higher for malignant than benign nodules.

This TCR was recovered from a female donor with papillary thyroid cancer or a benign thyroid nodule (not recorded which). Some clones in this sample may be carry-over from other donors' samples. The J gene is TRBJ2-7, the V gene TRBV5-5; either TRBD1 or TRBD2 may fit D (5 bases each). Sequenced material: blood. For the CDR3, the DNA is TGTGCCAGCAGCTTTAGAGGGGACCCCACGCAGGGGCAGTACTTC. Translating it yields CASSFRGDPTQGQYF.